The next 8 T cell receptor beta chains were all read from a single sample in a study of vaccination effects on CD4 cells after COVID-19. Their antigen targets remain unknown. Profiling relied on immunoSEQ multiplex PCR, and the TCRdb table lists in-frame clones only, not all of them. The repertoire holds about 73,000 clones, with 60% to 85% as singletons. Prior to sequencing, the ViraFEST assay stimulated PBMC with viral peptide pools, which expanded the antigen-specific CD4+ T cells. Subsequent to approximately 9 days of culture, CD4+ T cells were isolated. None of the vaccinated had previously contracted SARS-CoV-2, and their nucleocapsid antibodies tested negative. Material: CD4+ T cells from PBMCs cultured with SARS-CoV-2 spike peptides, obtained before COVID-19 vaccination. Source of these receptors: a human donor who received a COVID-19 vaccine.

The chain employs TRBV7-2 and TRBJ1-5; perhaps TRBD1 as D (5 bases). The V end lost 7 bases, the J end lost 3 bases, and 16 bases lay between the germline ends. Per germline, CDR1 SGHTA and CDR2 FQGNSA. The CDR3 spans 15 residues. The CDR3 DNA follows: TGTGCCAGCACCGGACACGGAGGGCTCAATCAGCCCCAGCATTTT. Translating gives CASTGHGGLNQPQHF.

The CDR3 nucleotides read TGTGCCCAGGGACAGAATAATCAGCCCCAGCATTTT. Translation gives CAQGQNNQPQHF. This chain connects TRBV30 to TRBJ1-5, with 7 bases fitting TRBD1. The CDR3 sequence is 12 residues long. J gave up 4 bases and V 8 bases, and 5 bases lay outside the gene matches. CDR1 and CDR2 from the germline V gene are GTSNPN and SVGIG (reference sequence).

V usage is TRBV6-1 and J usage is TRBJ2-5, with 9 bases that match TRBD1. With V trimmed by 0 bases and J by 3 bases, 8 bases remained unmatched. CDR3 size: 17 residues. Germline CDR1 and CDR2: MNHNS and SASEGT. CDR3 residues: CASSEAGDRVTEETQYF. The CDR3 nucleotides read TGTGCCAGCAGTGAAGCGGGGGACAGGGTGACGGAAGAGACCCAGTACTTC.

This chain uses TRBV18 with TRBJ1-5, with 10 bases matching TRBD1. Germline V lookup: CDR1 KGHSH, CDR2 LQKENI. There are 14 residues in the CDR3. After removal of 3 bases from V and 5 bases from J, the junction contained 1 base not matched to a gene. CDR3 bases: TGTGCCAGCTCACCCGGGACAGGGGATCAGCCCCAGCATTTT. Residues: CASSPGTGDQPQHF.

In its sample, this clone was seen a few times. V is TRBV11-2 and J is TRBJ2-1; 9 nucleotides align to TRBD2. This CDR3 has 15 amino acids. J was trimmed by 6 bases and V by 5 bases; bases with no gene match: 8. Germline V gene sequence: CDR1 SGHAT, CDR2 FQNNGV. The CDR3: CASSLGAGGPNEQFF. The CDR3 coding sequence is TGTGCCAGCAGCCTAGGGGCGGGGGGGCCCAATGAGCAGTTCTTC.

The chain links TRBV28 to TRBJ2-5, with TRBD1 matching over 11 bases. With V trimmed by 6 bases and J by 1 base, 7 bases remained unmatched. Germline V gene lookup returns CDR1 MDHEN and CDR2 SYDVKM. The CDR3 spans 16 residues. For the CDR3, the DNA is TGTGCCAGCAGGCTAACCGGGACAGGGGGCCAAGAGACCCAGTACTTC. Translating it yields CASRLTGTGGQETQYF.

The chain combines TRBV3-1 (or the pseudogene TRBV3-2) with TRBJ2-5; the D is unclear. CDR1 and CDR2 from the germline V gene are LGHDT and YNNKEL (reference sequence). V lost 4 bases and J lost 5, with 5 bases in between. CDR3 length: 11 residues. The CDR3 here is CASSRWETQYF. CDR3 bases: TGTGCCAGCAGCCGCTGGGAGACCCAGTACTTC.

The chain links TRBV7-9 to TRBJ1-6; D gene ambiguous. The CDR3 contains 13 residues. Germline V gene lookup returns CDR1 SEHNR and CDR2 FQNEAQ (reference sequence). Trimming shortened V by 1 base and J by 8 bases, and 6 bases separated the two germline ends. CDR3 sequence (DNA): TGTGCCAGCAGCTTAGTATCCGATTCACCCCTCCACTTT. Its protein is CASSLVSDSPLHF.